This record concerns one T cell receptor beta chain sequence. The authors' processing: Estimates of nucleated cell counts were drawn from the amplification of reference gene primers. Profiling relied on immunoSEQ multiplex PCR, and the TCRdb table lists in-frame clones only, not all of them. V and J calls and clone size come straight from that table; D and trimming were deduced from the DNA. The sample lists 70,000 to 100,000 clones; approximately 90% were seen once. This sample was included in a study of blood T cell repertoires in COVID-19. Study as a whole: The United States, Italy and Spain were the sources of the acute and convalescent COVID-19 samples.

V lost 3 bases to trimming and J lost 8 bases, with 10 bases between them. This CDR3 spans 12 amino acids. Germline V gene lookup returns CDR1 MNHEY and CDR2 SVGAGI. V is TRBV6-5 and J is TRBJ1-2; D gene unclear. The sequence came from a woman at least 80 years old with acute or convalescent COVID-19. The sample taken for sequencing was peripheral blood. The CDR3 region has the DNA TGTGCCAGCAGTTATGAGGGTTTAGGCTACACCTTC. It specifies CASSYEGLGYTF.